The present T cell receptor beta chain was sequenced within a study of regulatory T cells in long-lasting Graves disease (dated by TCRdb to the early 2020s). A note on the overall study: Antithyroid drugs had been taken for less than 3 months by newly diagnosed Graves' disease patients. Patients with persistent Graves' disease were compared with patients with newly diagnosed Graves' disease using TCR sequencing and RNA sequencing of peripheral blood. The study was registered as a clinical trial and conducted in China. A total of around 35 samples were covered by TCR sequencing, comprising some 13 persistent and roughly 20 newly diagnosed Graves' disease patients.

General conclusions and limits of the study: Sequencing and analysis were limited to the TCR beta chain. Preferential use of TRBV28, TRBJ1-2 and TRBJ2-5 was observed in persistent disease, whereas TRBV20-1 and TRBJ2-1 were favored in newly diagnosed disease. The study examined only peripheral blood because the primary lesion, thyroid tissue, could not be accessed. The authors noted that the small sample size was a limitation that may lower accuracy. Persistent patients shared more public clonotypes among themselves (around 2,500) than newly diagnosed patients did (more than 950). Compared with newly diagnosed patients, patients with persistent Graves' disease had lower TCR Shannon entropy and fewer highly expanded clones, which suggests clonal expansion.

This clonotype was counted ten times or more. It lacks a known antigen. Base qualities are not recorded, but no much larger clone differs from it by a single base. The CDR3 measures 18 amino acids from cysteine to phenylalanine. Solely the CDR3 DNA is kept, with 54 bases framed from the first base. In the germline V gene, CDR1 corresponds to MNHNS and CDR2 to SASEGT. Ends trimmed: V by 6 bases, J by 3 bases; bases unmatched to a gene: 17. The library was generated by multiplex PCR. Instrument used: Illumina HiSeq 4000. TCR beta libraries were built with iRepertoire HTBI primers and Arm-PCR amplification of CDR3 regions. Before sequencing, the PCR products went through gel purification. Per the source publication's procedure: Gene usage analysis of CDR3 amino acid clonotypes relied on the 55 to 80 TRBV and 13 to 15 TRBJ segments identified across samples. COPE and FqMerger were used to merge the filtered high-quality paired reads into contigs. Contigs were aligned with BLAST to IMGT TRBV, TRBD and TRBJ reference genes, and CDR3 was defined per IMGT. Any clonotype with a frequency above 0.1% was counted as a highly expanded clone. Shannon entropy was used to measure repertoire diversity, and the Gini coefficient was used to measure V-J evenness. A clonotype found in more than one individual was treated as public. TCRdb took the public reads, trimmed them with fastp at Q25, ran MiXCR for clone calling and kept in-frame beta chains. CDR3 protein duplicates are merged, each entry listing the most common genes and DNA. It is TCRdb's table, rather than the study itself, that gives the V and J calls and clone size. A total of 320,000 or so distinct CDR3 sequences appear in this sample, 18% of them only once. The ten largest clones capture less than 40% of the sample.

According to the study, the label for this sample's time point signals: newly diagnosed GD, antithyroid drugs for less than 3 months. For both TCR sequencing and RNA sequencing, RNA was extracted from PBMCs in TRIzol. The diagnosis of Graves' disease was made according to American Thyroid Association guidelines. Patients were recruited from an endocrinology department in Xi'an, China. Each patient gave approximately 10 milliliters of peripheral blood, collected in an EDTA anticoagulant tube. Ficoll Paque Plus density gradient separation was used to isolate PBMCs, and no further T cell sorting was done. RNA quality was checked with an Agilent 2100 Bioanalyzer and agarose gel, and concentration with a NanoDrop 2000.

The sample here was peripheral blood mononuclear cells (PBMCs), taken at new diagnosis, from a patient treated with antithyroid drugs. The rearrangement joined TRBV6-1 to TRBJ2-7; 10 junctional bases match TRBD2. The source of this sequence is a female donor with Graves disease. At the DNA level, the sequence is TGTGCCAGCAGGGGCCCGGGACAGGCGAGGACTAGCGGCTACGAGCAGTACTTC. Translated, it gives CASRGPGQARTSGYEQYF.